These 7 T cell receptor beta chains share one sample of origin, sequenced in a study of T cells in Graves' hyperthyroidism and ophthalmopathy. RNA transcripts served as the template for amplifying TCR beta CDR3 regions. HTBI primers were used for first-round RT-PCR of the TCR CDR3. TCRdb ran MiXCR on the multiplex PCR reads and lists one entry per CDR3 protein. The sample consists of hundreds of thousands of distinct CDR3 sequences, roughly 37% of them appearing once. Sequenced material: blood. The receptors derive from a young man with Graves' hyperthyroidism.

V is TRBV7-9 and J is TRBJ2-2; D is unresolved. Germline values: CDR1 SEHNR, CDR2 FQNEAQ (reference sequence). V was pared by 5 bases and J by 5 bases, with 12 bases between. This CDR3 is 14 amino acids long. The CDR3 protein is CASSPNWGTGELFF. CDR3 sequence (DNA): TGTGCCAGCAGCCCAAACTGGGGAACCGGGGAGCTGTTTTTT. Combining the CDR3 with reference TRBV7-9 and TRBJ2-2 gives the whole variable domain DTGVSQNPRHKITKRGQNVTFRCDPISEHNRLYWYRQTLGQGPEFLTYFQNEAQLEKSRLLSDRFSAERPKGSFSTLEIQRTEQGDSAMYLCASSPNWGTGELFFGEGSRLTVL.

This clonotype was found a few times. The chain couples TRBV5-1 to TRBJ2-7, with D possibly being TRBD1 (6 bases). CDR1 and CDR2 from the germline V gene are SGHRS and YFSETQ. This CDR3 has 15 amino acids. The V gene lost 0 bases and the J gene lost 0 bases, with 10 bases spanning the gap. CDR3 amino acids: CASSLAGDTSYEQYF. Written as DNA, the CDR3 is TGCGCCAGCAGCTTGGCCGGGGACACCTCCTACGAGCAGTACTTC.

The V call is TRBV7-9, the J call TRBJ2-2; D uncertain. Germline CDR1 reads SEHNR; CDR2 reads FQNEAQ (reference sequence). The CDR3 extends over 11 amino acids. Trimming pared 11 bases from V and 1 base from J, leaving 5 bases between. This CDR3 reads CARRNTGELFF. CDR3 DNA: TGTGCCCGGCGGAACACCGGGGAGCTGTTTTTT.

This chain's CDR3 is CASSLDPPTTISREPYEQYF. The CDR3 DNA sequence: TGTGCCAGCAGCTTAGATCCTCCTACGACTATAAGCAGAGAACCCTACGAGCAGTACTTC. This chain links TRBV11-2 with TRBJ2-7; D perhaps matches TRBD2 (5 bases). CDR1 and CDR2 from the germline V gene are SGHAT and FQNNGV. Trimming stripped 0 bases from V and 2 bases from J, with 26 bases between. This CDR3 is built from 20 residues.

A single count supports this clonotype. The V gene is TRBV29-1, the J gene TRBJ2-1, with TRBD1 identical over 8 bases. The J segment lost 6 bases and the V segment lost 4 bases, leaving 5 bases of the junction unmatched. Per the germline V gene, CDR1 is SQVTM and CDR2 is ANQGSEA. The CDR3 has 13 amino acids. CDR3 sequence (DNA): TGCAGCGTTGCCCCGGACAGGGTCAATGAGCAGTTCTTC. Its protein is CSVAPDRVNEQFF.

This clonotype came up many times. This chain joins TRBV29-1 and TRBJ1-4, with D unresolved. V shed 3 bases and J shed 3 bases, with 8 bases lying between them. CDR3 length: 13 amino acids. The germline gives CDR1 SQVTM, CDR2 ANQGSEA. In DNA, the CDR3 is TGCAGCGTTGATCAAGGGTCTAATGAAAAACTGTTTTTT. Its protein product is CSVDQGSNEKLFF.

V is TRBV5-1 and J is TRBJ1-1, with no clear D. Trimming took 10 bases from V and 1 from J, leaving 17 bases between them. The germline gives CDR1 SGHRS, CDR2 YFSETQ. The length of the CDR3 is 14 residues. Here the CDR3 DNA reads TGCGCCTCCAGCGGAGGTTCGGGGAACACTGAAGCTTTCTTT. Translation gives CASSGGSGNTEAFF. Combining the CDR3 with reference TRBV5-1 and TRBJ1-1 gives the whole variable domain KAGVTQTPRYLIKTRGQQVTLSCSPISGHRSVSWYQQTPGQGLQFLFEYFSETQRNKGNFPGRFSGRQFSNSRSEMNVSTLELGDSALYLCASSGGSGNTEAFFGQGTRLTVV.